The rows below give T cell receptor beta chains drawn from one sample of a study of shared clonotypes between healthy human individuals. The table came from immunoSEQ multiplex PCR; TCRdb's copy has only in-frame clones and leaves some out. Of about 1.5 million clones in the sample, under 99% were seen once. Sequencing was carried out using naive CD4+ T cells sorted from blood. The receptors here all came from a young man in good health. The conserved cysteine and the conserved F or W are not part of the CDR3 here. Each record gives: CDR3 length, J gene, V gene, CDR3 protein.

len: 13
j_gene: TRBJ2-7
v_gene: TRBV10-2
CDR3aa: ASSGAWTVSYEQY

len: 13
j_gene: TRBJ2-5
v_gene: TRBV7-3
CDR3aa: ASSLGPTGGGTQY

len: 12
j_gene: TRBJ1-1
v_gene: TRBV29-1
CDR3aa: SAKGQRVNTEAF

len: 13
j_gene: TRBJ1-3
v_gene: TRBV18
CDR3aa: ASSPPPKSSNTIY

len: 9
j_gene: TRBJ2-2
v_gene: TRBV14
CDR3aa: ASSQYGELF

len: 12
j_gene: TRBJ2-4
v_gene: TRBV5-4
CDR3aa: ASSLGQGRNIQY

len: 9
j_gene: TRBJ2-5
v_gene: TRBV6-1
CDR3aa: ASGGVETQY

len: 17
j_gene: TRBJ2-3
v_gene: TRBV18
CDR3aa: ASSLLTSRIAGGTDTQY

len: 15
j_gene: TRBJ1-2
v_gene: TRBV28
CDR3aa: ASSTTGWEGLNYGYT

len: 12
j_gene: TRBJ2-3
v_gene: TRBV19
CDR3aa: ASSISGSSDTQY

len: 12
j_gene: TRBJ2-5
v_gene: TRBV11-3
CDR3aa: ASSAGTNQETQY

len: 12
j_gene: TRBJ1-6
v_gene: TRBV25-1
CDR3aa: ASSSGGYGSPLH

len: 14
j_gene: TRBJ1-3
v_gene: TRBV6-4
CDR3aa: ASSDSTRGSGNTIY

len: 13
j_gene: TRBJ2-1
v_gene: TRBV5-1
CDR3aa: ASSFGIDTNNEQF

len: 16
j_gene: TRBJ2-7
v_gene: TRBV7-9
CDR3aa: ASSLPPLGRLRFYEQY

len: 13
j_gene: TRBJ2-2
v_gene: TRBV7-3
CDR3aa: ASSPALGNTGELF

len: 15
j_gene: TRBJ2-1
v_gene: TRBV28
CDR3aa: ASSFPSGLGGLNEQF

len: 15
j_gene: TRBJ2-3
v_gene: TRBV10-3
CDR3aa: AISKNGLAGVADTQY

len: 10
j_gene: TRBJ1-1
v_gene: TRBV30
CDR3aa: AWYSPNTEAF

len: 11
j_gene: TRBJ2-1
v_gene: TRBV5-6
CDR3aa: ASGRQGRNEQF

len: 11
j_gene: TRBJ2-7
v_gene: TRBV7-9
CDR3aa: ASSLDGSYEQY

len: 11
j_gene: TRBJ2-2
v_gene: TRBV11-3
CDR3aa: ASSLRPTGELF

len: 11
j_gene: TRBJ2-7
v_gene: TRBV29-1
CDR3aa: SVELLPSYEQY

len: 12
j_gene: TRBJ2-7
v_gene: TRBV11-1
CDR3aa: ASSQRVPPYEQY

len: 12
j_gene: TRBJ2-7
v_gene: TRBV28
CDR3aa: ASSLRQANYEQY

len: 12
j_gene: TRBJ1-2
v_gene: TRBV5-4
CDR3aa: ASSTDRVGYGYT

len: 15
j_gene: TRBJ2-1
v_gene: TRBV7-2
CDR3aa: ASSPRGTSGIGTEQF

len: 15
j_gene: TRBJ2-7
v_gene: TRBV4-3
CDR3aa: ASSQDGPSGKIYEQY

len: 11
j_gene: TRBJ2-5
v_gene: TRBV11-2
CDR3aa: ASSPGARETQY

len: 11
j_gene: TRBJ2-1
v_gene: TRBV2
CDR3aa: ASRVNRANEQF

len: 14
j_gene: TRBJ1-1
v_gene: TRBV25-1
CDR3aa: ASSSIGRDSNTEAF

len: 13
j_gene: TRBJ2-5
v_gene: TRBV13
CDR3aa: ASSSGPGTSGTQY

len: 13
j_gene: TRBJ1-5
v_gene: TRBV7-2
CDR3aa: ASSFGWNGNQPQH

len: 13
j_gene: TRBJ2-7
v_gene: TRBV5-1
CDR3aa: ASSPGQGPTYEQY

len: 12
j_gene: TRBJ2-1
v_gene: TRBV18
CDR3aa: ASSQSGLNNEQF

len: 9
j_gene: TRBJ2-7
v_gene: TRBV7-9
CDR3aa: ASSFRGEQY

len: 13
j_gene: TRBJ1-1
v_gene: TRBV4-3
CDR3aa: ASSPKSHGGTEAF

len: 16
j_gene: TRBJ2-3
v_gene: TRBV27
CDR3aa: ASSFGVLTRHSTDTQY

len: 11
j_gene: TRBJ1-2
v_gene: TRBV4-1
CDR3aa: ASSRGNVGGYT

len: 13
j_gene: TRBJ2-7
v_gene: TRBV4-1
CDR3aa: ASSSRDSGTREQY

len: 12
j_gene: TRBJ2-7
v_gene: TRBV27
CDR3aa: ASSSNERSYEQY

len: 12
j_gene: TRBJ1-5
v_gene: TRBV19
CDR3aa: ASSRRQLHQPQH

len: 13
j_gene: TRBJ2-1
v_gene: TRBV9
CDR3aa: ASSVTQSSYNEQF

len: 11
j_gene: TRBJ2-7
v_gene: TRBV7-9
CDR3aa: ASGPSGSYEQY

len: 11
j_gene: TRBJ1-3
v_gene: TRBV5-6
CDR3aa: ASSLISGNTIY